These 14 T cell receptor beta chains were all obtained from the same sample, sequenced in a study of T cell changes during pregnancy in multiple sclerosis (dated by TCRdb to between 2018 and 2021). To prepare the library, the immunoSEQ multiplex PCR assay was applied. This is the immuneACCESS table as TCRdb keeps it, with only in-frame sequences that have V and J called. A part of the clones is gone; compared with another copy, unresolved V genes explain less than half, and the rest is unexplained. This sample comprises some 71,000 clones, 92% of them detected only once. More than 1.1% of the sample is taken by the ten largest. The input for sequencing was peripheral blood, taken after pregnancy. The receptors here all came from a female donor with multiple sclerosis, enrolled in a pregnancy study.

This chain connects TRBV10-2 to TRBJ1-4; possible D gene TRBD1, 5 bases. The germline V gene encodes CDR1 WSHSY and CDR2 SAAADI. The CDR3 extends over 15 amino acids. Trimming shortened V by 3 bases and J by 1 base, and 9 bases separated the two germline ends. CDR3 nucleotide sequence: TGCGCCAGCAGTGATCCCGACAGAACTAATGAAAAACTGTTTTTT. It translates to CASSDPDRTNEKLFF.

As to this clone: Compared with germline, one end of the junction differs, possibly owing to a read error. The chain employs TRBV7-2 and TRBJ2-7, with TRBD2 matching 8 bases. Per germline, CDR1 SGHTA and CDR2 FQGNSA. The CDR3 covers 14 residues. Here the CDR3 reads CASSSTSGRINPSF. The CDR3 bases are TGTGCCAGCAGCTCAACTAGCGGCAGGATAAATCCCAGTTTC. Variable domain in full (rest from reference TRBV7-2 and TRBJ2-7): GAGVSQSPSNKVTEKGKDVELRCDPISGHTALYWYRQSLGQGLEFLIYFQGNSAPDKSGLPSDRFSAERTGGSVSTLTIQRTQQEDSAVYLCASSSTSGRINPSFGPGTRLTVT.

V is TRBV4-1 and J is TRBJ2-1, with D uncertain. The V and J ends lost 2 bases and 0 bases respectively, with 8 bases between them. From germline, CDR1 is MGHRA and CDR2 YSYEKL. This CDR3 has 15 residues. CDR3 in amino acids: CASSQSSVSYNEQFF. The CDR3 coding sequence is TGCGCCAGCAGCCAATCTTCTGTCTCCTACAATGAGCAGTTCTTC.

The chain couples TRBV6-4 to TRBJ2-7; 7 nucleotides match TRBD2. V was pared by 7 bases and J by 5 bases, with 17 bases of the junction left unmatched. CDR3 length: 16 residues. CDR1 and CDR2 from the germline V gene are MRHNA and SNTAGT. The CDR3 loop reads CASTLRGRAVGDEQYF. Written as DNA, the CDR3 is TGTGCCAGCACCCTCAGAGGGAGGGCGGTGGGGGACGAGCAGTACTTC.

As concerns this clone: Sequence at one end of the junction differs from germline and may be a read error. The genes are TRBV10-3 and TRBJ1-1; maybe TRBD1 (6 bases). Germline CDR1 is ENHRY and CDR2 is SYGVKD. The CDR3 has 13 residues. Written as DNA, the CDR3 is TGTGCCATCAGACTTGACAGGAACACTGAAGTTTTCTTT. This encodes CAIRLDRNTEVFF.

The chain couples TRBV5-6 to TRBJ2-2; TRBD1 agrees at 7 bases. Germline-derived CDR1 and CDR2 are SGHDT and YYEEEE. The V gene end was trimmed by 5 bases and the J gene end by 11 bases; junction bases not matched to a gene: 6. The CDR3 has 12 residues. The CDR3 DNA follows: TGTGCCAGCAGTTTAACAGGGGTCGAGCTGTTTTTT. As protein: CASSLTGVELFF.

The chain has TRBV30 and TRBJ1-2, with D possibly TRBD1 on 5 matching bases. The germline V gene encodes CDR1 GTSNPN and CDR2 SVGIG (reference sequence). This CDR3 comprises 13 residues. The ends were cut back, 7 bases at V and 4 bases at J, with 16 bases in the middle. In nucleotides, the CDR3 is TGTGCCTCCCCCGGGGGGAGCTTCTATGGCTACACCTTC. Its protein is CASPGGSFYGYTF.

By frequency in the sample, this clone is medium-sized. The chain is built from TRBV29-1 and TRBJ1-2; possible D gene TRBD1, 5 bases. The germline V gene has CDR1 SQVTM and CDR2 ANQGSEA. The length of the CDR3 is 13 residues. Trimming cost V 3 bases and J 2 bases, with 10 bases left between them. In DNA, the CDR3 is TGCAGCGTTGACAGGGCGGGGAACTATGGCTACACCTTC. Residues: CSVDRAGNYGYTF.

This sequence joins TRBV6-6 and TRBJ2-3; tentatively, D is TRBD1 (5 bases). The CDR3 has 16 residues. V dropped 2 bases and J dropped 2 bases, with 14 bases sitting between them. CDR1 is MNHNY and CDR2 is SVGAGI in the germline V gene (reference sequence). The CDR3 nucleotides read TGTGCCAGCAGTTACCCTACAGGAGATGTCACAGATACGCAGTATTTT. It yields the protein CASSYPTGDVTDTQYF.

The rearrangement joins TRBV5-1 to TRBJ2-1; 9 nucleotides align to TRBD2. CDR3 length: 15 amino acids. V lost 1 base to trimming and J lost 6 bases; unmatched junction nucleotides: 5. Germline CDR1 reads SGHRS; CDR2 reads YFSETQ. Here the CDR3 reads CASSLMSGRSNEQFF. DNA of the CDR3: TGCGCCAGCAGCTTGATGAGCGGGAGGAGCAATGAGCAGTTCTTC.

The genes are TRBV23-1 and TRBJ1-2; D unresolved. TRBV23-1 is marked as an open reading frame, function uncertain. Trimming left V 0 bases short and J 0 bases short, with 8 bases between. The CDR3 runs to 15 residues. CDR3 in amino acids: CASSQSPQPNYGYTF. The CDR3 bases are TGCGCCAGCAGTCAATCTCCACAACCTAACTATGGCTACACCTTC.

The rearrangement joins TRBV30 to TRBJ1-3, with 9 bases aligning to TRBD1. Germline V gives CDR1 GTSNPN, CDR2 SVGIG (reference sequence). The CDR3 extends over 14 amino acids. Trimming at V came to 5 bases and at J to 3 bases, leaving 5 bases not matched to a gene. The CDR3 DNA follows: TGTGCCTGGGGACAGGGGTTGATTGGAAACACCATATATTTT. It yields the protein CAWGQGLIGNTIYF.

The chain recombines TRBV14 with TRBJ1-4; D is unclear. Germline values: CDR1 SGHDN, CDR2 FVKESK. The CDR3 is 16 amino acids. V shed 3 bases and J shed 0 bases, with 11 bases lying between them. CDR3 in DNA: TGTGCCAGCAGCCAGCGCATCGGTTCAACTAATGAAAAACTGTTTTTT. It encodes CASSQRIGSTNEKLFF. The whole variable domain, filled in from reference TRBV14 and TRBJ1-4, reads EAGVTQFPSHSVIEKGQTVTLRCDPISGHDNLYWYRRVMGKEIKFLLHFVKESKQDESGMPNNRFLAERTGGTYSTLKVQPAELEDSGVYFCASSQRIGSTNEKLFFGSGTQLSVL.

This clone was seen more than once but under ten times. V gene TRBV29-1 combines with J gene TRBJ2-3; 12 positions match TRBD2. J gave up 1 base and V 4 bases, and 9 bases lay outside the gene matches. Germline-derived CDR1 and CDR2 are SQVTM and ANQGSEA. The CDR3 is 17 residues long. DNA for the CDR3: TGCAGCGTTGTATCTAGCGGGAGGGCCCTCGGCACAGATACGCAGTATTTT. Residues: CSVVSSGRALGTDTQYF.